What follows are 10 T cell receptor beta chains derived from one specimen sequenced in a study of Graves' ophthalmopathy and Graves' hyperthyroidism. The authors amplified TCR beta CDR3 regions, and they did so from RNA transcripts for repertoire sequencing. Second-round multiplex PCR followed a first-round RT-PCR using HTBI primers. TCRdb used MiXCR to reprocess the multiplex PCR reads, holding one entry per CDR3 protein. The sample lists 350,000 to 400,000 distinct CDR3 sequences; 15% were seen once. The sample consisted of peripheral blood. These receptors were obtained from a woman between 18 and 29 years old with stable Graves' hyperthyroidism.

As concerns this clonotype: The junction does not match germline at one end; this may be a read error. This sequence joins TRBV28 and TRBJ2-7, with 12 bases identical to TRBD2. CDR3 length: 12 amino acids. Looked up from germline, CDR1 is MDHEN and CDR2 is SYDVKM. CDR3 nucleotides: TGTGCCAACAGTCCGTGGACTAGCGGGATGTACTTC. Encoded protein: CANSPWTSGMYF. Filled out from reference TRBV28 and TRBJ2-7, the complete variable domain reads DVKVTQSSRYLVKRTGEKVFLECVQDMDHENMFWYRQDPGLGLRLIYFSYDVKMKEKGDIPEGYSVSREKKERFSLILESASTNQTSMYLCANSPWTSGMYFGPGTRLTVT.

This clonotype was counted ten times or more. The V and J genes are TRBV19 and TRBJ1-5; no definite D call. CDR1 is LNHDA, CDR2 SQIVND, per germline (reference sequence). The CDR3 covers 13 residues. The V end lost 7 bases, the J end lost 2 bases, and 9 bases lay between the germline ends. The CDR3 DNA reads as TGTGCCAGTACCAATACCGGCAATCAGCCCCAGCATTTT. Encoded protein: CASTNTGNQPQHF.

The J gene is TRBJ1-3, the V gene TRBV18; D is unclear. V was cut by 3 bases and J by 0 bases, with 12 bases left in between. The CDR3 has 16 amino acids. In germline, CDR1 is KGHSH, CDR2 LQKENI. The CDR3 region is CASSPRSGSSGNTIYF. For the CDR3, the DNA is TGTGCCAGCTCACCGAGGAGCGGAAGCTCTGGAAACACCATATATTTT.

This clonotype was counted ten times or more. V and J are TRBV12-3 or TRBV12-4 and TRBJ1-1; the D gene is possibly TRBD1 (6 bases). This CDR3 is 13 amino acids long. V was shortened by 6 bases and J by 1 base, with 9 bases between the two germline ends. The CDR3 sequence: CASRTGSNTEAFF. For the CDR3, the DNA is TGTGCCAGCAGAACAGGGTCGAACACTGAAGCTTTCTTT.

In its sample, this clonotype was seen a few times. V gene TRBV11-3 combines with J gene TRBJ1-1, with D possibly matching TRBD1 (6 bases). The CDR3 spans 15 residues. Germline V gene sequence: CDR1 SGHNT, CDR2 YENEEA. V shed 5 bases and J shed 1 base, with 14 bases lying between them. The CDR3 DNA reads as TGTGCCAGCAGCACCCACAGGGAATGGAACACTGAAGCTTTCTTT. This sequence encodes CASSTHREWNTEAFF.

In its sample, this clonotype was seen many times. The chain links TRBV9 to TRBJ2-7; TRBD2 is a possible D gene (5 bases). Germline assignment: CDR1 SGDLS and CDR2 YYNGEE. The CDR3 runs to 15 residues. Trimming cost V 3 bases and J 4 bases, with 17 bases left between them. CDR3 bases: TGTGCCAGCAGCGCCGGCGGGTCATATCATTACGAGCAGTACTTC. This translates into CASSAGGSYHYEQYF.

This clonotype was observed many times. The V and J genes are TRBV19 and TRBJ2-5; the match to TRBD2 covers 9 bases. The germline V gene has CDR1 LNHDA and CDR2 SQIVND (reference sequence). The CDR3 is 18 amino acids. With 5 bases clipped from V and 2 bases from J, the junction kept 15 bases outside the gene matches. In DNA form, the CDR3 reads TGTGCCAGTAGTTCCCCCGGGACTAGCTCTGGTTGGCAAGAGACCCAGTACTTC. It codes for CASSSPGTSSGWQETQYF.

This clonotype showed up many times. This chain links TRBV27 with TRBJ1-3, with 7 bases matching TRBD1. This CDR3 region has 15 residues. Losses at the gene ends were 8 bases for V and 2 bases for J; bases not matched to a gene: 9. CDR1 is MNHEY and CDR2 is SMNVEV in the germline V gene (reference sequence). The CDR3, as DNA: TGTGCCAGCTTTCAGGGGACAGAGACTGGAAACACCATATATTTT. Its translation is CASFQGTETGNTIYF.

At least ten counts were recorded for this clonotype. J is TRBJ2-2 and V is TRBV6-5, with TRBD1 as a possible D gene (6 bases). The CDR3 has 15 amino acids. Germline lookup yields CDR1 MNHEY and CDR2 SVGAGI. V lost 2 bases to trimming and J lost 4 bases, with 11 bases between them. CDR3 amino acids: CASSYQVRGTGELFF. DNA for the CDR3: TGTGCCAGCAGTTACCAGGTCAGGGGCACCGGGGAGCTGTTTTTT.

This clonotype was seen at least ten times. The CDR3 DNA follows: TGTGCCAGCAGCTCCCCCCTTCAGGGAGGGACGGATGGCTACACCTTC. As protein: CASSSPLQGGTDGYTF. J is TRBJ1-2 and V is TRBV11-1; a possible D gene is TRBD1 (5 bases). Trimming cost V 4 bases and J 6 bases, with 21 bases left between them. The CDR3 runs to 16 residues. CDR1 is SGHAT, CDR2 FQDESV, per germline (reference sequence).